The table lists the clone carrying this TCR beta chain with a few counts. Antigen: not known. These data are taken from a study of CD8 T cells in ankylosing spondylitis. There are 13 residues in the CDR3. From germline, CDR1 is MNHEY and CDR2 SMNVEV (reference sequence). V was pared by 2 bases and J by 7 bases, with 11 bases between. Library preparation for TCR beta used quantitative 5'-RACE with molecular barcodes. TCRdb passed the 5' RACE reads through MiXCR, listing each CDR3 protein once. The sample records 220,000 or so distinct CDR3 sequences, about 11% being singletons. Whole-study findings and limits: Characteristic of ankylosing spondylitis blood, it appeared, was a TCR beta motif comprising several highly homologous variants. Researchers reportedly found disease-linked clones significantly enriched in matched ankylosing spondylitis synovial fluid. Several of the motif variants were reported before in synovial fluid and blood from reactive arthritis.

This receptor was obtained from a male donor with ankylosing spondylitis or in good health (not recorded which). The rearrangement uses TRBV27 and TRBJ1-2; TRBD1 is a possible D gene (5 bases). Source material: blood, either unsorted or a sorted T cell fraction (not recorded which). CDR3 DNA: TGTGCCAGCAGTTTAGGGTCAGGGCGTGGCTACACCTTC. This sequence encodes CASSLGSGRGYTF.